This T cell receptor beta chain was sequenced for a study of blood T cell repertoires in COVID-19. Study details: Donors in the United States, Italy and Spain gave samples during acute or convalescent COVID-19. The cDNA or gDNA used as material had been derived from T cells, B-cell-depleted T cells, or PBMCs.

V was trimmed by 4 bases and J by 4 bases, leaving 11 bases between them. CDR1 SGDLS and CDR2 YYNGEE come from the germline V gene. The CDR3 has 13 amino acids. In the authors' workflow: The authors estimated nucleated cell counts from reference gene primer amplification. The method was immunoSEQ multiplex PCR; TCRdb's version includes in-frame clones alone and lacks a portion of them. Clonal size and the V and J genes are those of that table, whereas D and trimming came from the DNA. This table has a few hundred thousand clones, approximately 90% appearing once. The clonotype was recovered from a man between 25 and 39 years old with acute or convalescent COVID-19. Material: peripheral blood. The chain recombines TRBV9 with TRBJ1-2, with unresolved D. CDR3 in DNA: TGTGCCAGCAGCCGGGATGGTAGCTATGGCTACACCTTC. Residues: CASSRDGSYGYTF.